The 13 T cell receptor beta chains below all came from one sample that was sequenced in a study of beta chain features in type 1 diabetes. Whole-study results and caveats: Type 1 diabetes patients had moderately but significantly shorter TCRB CDR3s in all four CD4+ subsets.

The antigens these receptors bind are not known. Every bit of the isolated RNA underwent reverse transcription, so sequencing read expressed TCRB transcripts. The protocol was immunoSEQ multiplex PCR, while the TCRdb copy is restricted to in-frame clones and leaves out a portion. This sample yields about 260,000 clones, of which roughly 21% are seen a single time; 0.028% belongs to the top ten. What was sequenced was naive CD4+ T cells from blood. These receptors all stem from a woman between 40 and 55 years old with type 1 diabetes.

J is TRBJ2-4 and V is TRBV19, with D perhaps TRBD1 (6 bases). This CDR3 spans 15 amino acids. V gave up 3 bases and J gave up 7 bases, with 16 bases separating them. Per germline, CDR1 LNHDA and CDR2 SQIVND (reference sequence). In DNA, the CDR3 is TGTGCCAGTAGTATTGGGGGCGACGTGGGGAACATTCAGTACTTC. Translated, it gives CASSIGGDVGNIQYF. Full variable domain (remainder filled in from reference TRBV19 and TRBJ2-4): DGGITQSPKYLFRKEGQNVTLSCEQNLNHDAMYWYRQDPGQGLRLIYYSQIVNDFQKGDIAEGYSVSREKKESFPLTVTSAQKNPTAFYLCASSIGGDVGNIQYFGAGTRLSVL.

This clone came up a few times. Other DNA sequences within the sample encode an identical CDR3. The chain is built from TRBV28 and TRBJ2-5, with D unclear. The CDR3 runs to 11 residues. Looked up from germline, CDR1 is MDHEN and CDR2 is SYDVKM. V was clipped by 6 bases and J by 2 bases, with 4 bases between them. The CDR3, as DNA: TGTGCCAGCAGCTCTCAAGAGACCCAGTACTTC. Amino acid sequence: CASSSQETQYF. The full variable domain, its missing parts supplied by reference TRBV28 and TRBJ2-5, is DVKVTQSSRYLVKRTGEKVFLECVQDMDHENMFWYRQDPGLGLRLIYFSYDVKMKEKGDIPEGYSVSREKKERFSLILESASTNQTSMYLCASSSQETQYFGPGTRLLVL.

This clone has more than one count but fewer than ten. This CDR3 reads CASRWTGTTDTQYF. For the CDR3, the DNA is TGTGCCAGCAGATGGACAGGAACGACAGATACGCAGTATTTT. The chain has TRBV13 and TRBJ2-3; 7 nucleotides match TRBD1. The CDR3 extends over 14 amino acids. J was trimmed by 3 bases and V by 6 bases; bases with no gene match: 6. The germline V gene encodes CDR1 PRHDT and CDR2 FYEKMQ (reference sequence).

The chain has TRBV28 and TRBJ1-1; D uncertain. The CDR3 is 13 residues long. Between the trimmed V and J ends, which lost 3 bases and 6 bases, there was a span of 11 bases. Germline CDR1 reads MDHEN; CDR2 reads SYDVKM. The CDR3: CASSFDGGPEAFF. DNA for the CDR3: TGTGCCAGCAGTTTTGACGGAGGTCCTGAAGCTTTCTTT.

This clone has only a few counts. The V and J genes are TRBV19 and TRBJ2-2; possible D gene TRBD1, 5 bases. V was clipped by 0 bases and J by 4 bases, with 6 bases between them. Germline V lookup: CDR1 LNHDA, CDR2 SQIVND (reference sequence). This CDR3 comprises 14 residues. CDR3 in DNA: TGTGCCAGTAGTATAGACCAGGGCACCGGGGAGCTGTTTTTT. Translation: CASSIDQGTGELFF.

J is TRBJ1-2 and V is TRBV29-1; 7 bases align to TRBD1. Germline loops: CDR1 SQVTM, CDR2 ANQGSEA. This CDR3 comprises 15 residues. V shed 7 bases and J 7 bases; nucleotides not matched to a gene: 18. CDR3 sequence (DNA): TGCAGCGCTACGGCGGACAGGACCGGTGTAGGTGGCTACACCTTC. This codes for CSATADRTGVGGYTF.

This clone was observed a few times. This rearrangement joins TRBV30 to TRBJ1-2; D uncertain. V was cut by 0 bases and J by 5 bases, with 10 bases left in between. Germline-derived CDR1 and CDR2 are GTSNPN and SVGIG (reference sequence). The CDR3 is made up of 13 amino acids. The CDR3 reads CAWSVLGGYGYTF. The CDR3 region has the DNA TGTGCCTGGAGTGTATTGGGAGGATATGGCTACACCTTC.

The V and J genes are TRBV18 and TRBJ2-5; TRBD1 might be the D (6 bases). This CDR3 comprises 17 residues. Trimming removed 4 bases at V and 0 bases at J, with 18 bases between. In germline, CDR1 is KGHSH, CDR2 LQKENI. DNA for the CDR3: TGTGCCAGCTCACTCACGAGACAGGCTGTTTACCAAGAGACCCAGTACTTC. It translates to CASSLTRQAVYQETQYF.

The rearrangement links TRBV23-1 to TRBJ1-2; perhaps TRBD1 as D (6 bases). TRBV23-1 is an ORF, and what it does is uncertain. Trimming stripped 6 bases from V and 5 bases from J, with 16 bases between. The CDR3 sequence is 14 residues long. The CDR3 DNA reads TGCGCCAGCAGCACGGACAGTAGGGTTTATGGCTACACCTTC. Translating gives CASSTDSRVYGYTF.

This clone was counted a few times. The V call is TRBV5-1, the J call TRBJ1-2; D remains ambiguous. The ends were cut back, 0 bases at V and 6 bases at J, with 12 bases in the middle. The CDR3 sequence is 14 residues long. From germline, CDR1 is SGHRS and CDR2 YFSETQ. The CDR3 sequence: CASSLGSAENGYTF. DNA of the CDR3: TGCGCCAGCAGCTTGGGATCGGCGGAGAATGGCTACACCTTC.

The chain has TRBV18 and TRBJ1-1; D is ambiguous. Trimming took 2 bases from V and 0 from J, leaving 10 bases between them. Germline CDR1 is KGHSH and CDR2 is LQKENI. The CDR3 runs 15 residues. This CDR3 reads CASSPEPPMNTEAFF. CDR3 bases: TGTGCCAGCTCACCAGAGCCCCCGATGAACACTGAAGCTTTCTTT.

This clone was recorded a few times. The junction departs from the called germline gene at one end, perhaps through a read error. The CDR3 sequence: CASSSDRGNEQFF. The CDR3 DNA reads TGTGCTAGCAGCTCGGACAGGGGCAATGAGCAGTTCTTC. J is TRBJ2-1 and V is TRBV7-7, with TRBD1 matching 9 bases. The CDR3 runs to 13 residues. The germline gives CDR1 SSHAT, CDR2 FNYEAQ (reference sequence).

The V call is TRBV2, the J call TRBJ1-6; no reliable D call. Trimming cost V 7 bases and J 10 bases, with 17 bases left between them. CDR1 and CDR2 from the germline V gene are SNHLY and FYNNEI. The CDR3 is made up of 14 amino acids. The CDR3 sequence is CASKEGEASSPLHF. CDR3 in DNA: TGTGCCAGCAAAGAGGGAGAGGCTTCGTCACCCCTCCACTTT.